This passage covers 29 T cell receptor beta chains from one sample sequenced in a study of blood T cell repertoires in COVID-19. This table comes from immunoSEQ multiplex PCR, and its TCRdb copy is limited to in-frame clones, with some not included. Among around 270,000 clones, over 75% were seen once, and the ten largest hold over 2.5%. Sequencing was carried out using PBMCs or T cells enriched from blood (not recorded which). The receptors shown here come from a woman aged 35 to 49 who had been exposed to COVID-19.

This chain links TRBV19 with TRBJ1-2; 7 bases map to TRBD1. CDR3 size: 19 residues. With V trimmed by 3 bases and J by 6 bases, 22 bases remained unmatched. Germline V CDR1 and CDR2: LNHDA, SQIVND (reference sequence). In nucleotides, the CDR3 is TGTGCCAGTAGTATTCGGGTGGTGGACAGGTTGTATTTCGGGGATGGCTACACCTTC. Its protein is CASSIRVVDRLYFGDGYTF.

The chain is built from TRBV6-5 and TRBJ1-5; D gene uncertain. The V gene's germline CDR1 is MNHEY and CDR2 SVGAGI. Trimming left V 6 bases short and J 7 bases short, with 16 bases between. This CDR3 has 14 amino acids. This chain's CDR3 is CASRGEGTRQPQHF. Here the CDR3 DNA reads TGTGCCAGCAGAGGAGAGGGTACGAGGCAGCCCCAGCATTTT.

Written as DNA, the CDR3 is TGCGCCAGCAGCCAAGTGGTAGAAGACGGACGGGAGATCTCCTACGAGCAGTACTTC. Its protein product is CASSQVVEDGREISYEQYF. The chain carries TRBV4-1 and TRBJ2-7, with D possibly TRBD2 on 6 matching bases. The germline gives CDR1 MGHRA, CDR2 YSYEKL. V was cut by 1 base and J by 0 bases, with 22 bases left in between. This CDR3 is 19 amino acids long.

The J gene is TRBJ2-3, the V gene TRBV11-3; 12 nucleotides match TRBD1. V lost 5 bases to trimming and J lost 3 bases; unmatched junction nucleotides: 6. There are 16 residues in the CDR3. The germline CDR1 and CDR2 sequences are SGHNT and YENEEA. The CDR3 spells CASSPGQGASTDTQYF. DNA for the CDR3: TGTGCCAGCAGCCCGGGACAGGGGGCTAGTACAGATACGCAGTATTTT. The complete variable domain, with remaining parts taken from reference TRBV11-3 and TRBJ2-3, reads EAGVVQSPRYKIIEKKQPVAFWCNPISGHNTLYWYLQNLGQGPELLIRYENEEAVDDSQLPKDRFSAERLKGVDSTLKIQPAELGDSAVYLCASSPGQGASTDTQYFGPGTRLTVL.

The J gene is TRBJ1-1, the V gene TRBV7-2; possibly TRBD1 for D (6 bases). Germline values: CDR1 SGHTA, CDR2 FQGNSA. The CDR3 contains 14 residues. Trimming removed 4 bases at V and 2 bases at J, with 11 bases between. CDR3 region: CASSSRGRNTEAFF. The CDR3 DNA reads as TGTGCCAGCAGCTCCAGGGGCCGCAACACTGAAGCTTTCTTT.

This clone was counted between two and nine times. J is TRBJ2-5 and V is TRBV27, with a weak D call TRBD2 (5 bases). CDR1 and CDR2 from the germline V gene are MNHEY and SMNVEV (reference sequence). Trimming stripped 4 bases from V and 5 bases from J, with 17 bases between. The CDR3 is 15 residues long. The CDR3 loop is CASSSRQIPGETQYF. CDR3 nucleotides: TGTGCCAGCAGTTCCCGACAAATACCGGGGGAGACCCAGTACTTC.

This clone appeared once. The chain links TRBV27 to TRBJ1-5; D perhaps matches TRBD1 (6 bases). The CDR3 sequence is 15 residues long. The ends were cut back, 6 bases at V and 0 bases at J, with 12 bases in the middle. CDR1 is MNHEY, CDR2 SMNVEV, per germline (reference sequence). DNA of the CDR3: TGTGCCAGCAGACGTCACAGGGATAGCAATCAGCCCCAGCATTTT. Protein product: CASRRHRDSNQPQHF.

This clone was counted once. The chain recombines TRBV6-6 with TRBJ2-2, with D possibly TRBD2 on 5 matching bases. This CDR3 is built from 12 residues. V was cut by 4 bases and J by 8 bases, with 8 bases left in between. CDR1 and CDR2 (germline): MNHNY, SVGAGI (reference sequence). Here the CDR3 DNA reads TGTGCCAGCAGTTTCGGGGTTGGGGAGCTGTTTTTT. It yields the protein CASSFGVGELFF.

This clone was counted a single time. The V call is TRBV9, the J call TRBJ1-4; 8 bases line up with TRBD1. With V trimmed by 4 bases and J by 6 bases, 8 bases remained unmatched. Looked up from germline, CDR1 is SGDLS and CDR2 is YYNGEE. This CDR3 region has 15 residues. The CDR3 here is CASSLTGGRDEKLFF. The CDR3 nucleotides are TGTGCCAGCAGCCTTACAGGGGGGAGAGATGAAAAACTGTTTTTT.

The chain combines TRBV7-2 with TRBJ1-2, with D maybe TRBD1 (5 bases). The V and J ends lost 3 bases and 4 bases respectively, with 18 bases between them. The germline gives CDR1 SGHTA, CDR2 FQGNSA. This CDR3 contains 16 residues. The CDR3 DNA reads TGTGCCAGCAGCTTCTCTTTAGACAGCCAGATCTATGGCTACACCTTC. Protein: CASSFSLDSQIYGYTF.

The CDR3 nucleotides are TGTGCCAGCAGTTTAGACGGCGGGTTCAATGAAAAACTGTTTTTT. It specifies CASSLDGGFNEKLFF. J is TRBJ1-4 and V is TRBV28; no clear D. Germline V gene sequence: CDR1 MDHEN, CDR2 SYDVKM. The CDR3 contains 15 residues. V gave up 2 bases and J gave up 5 bases, with 12 bases separating them.

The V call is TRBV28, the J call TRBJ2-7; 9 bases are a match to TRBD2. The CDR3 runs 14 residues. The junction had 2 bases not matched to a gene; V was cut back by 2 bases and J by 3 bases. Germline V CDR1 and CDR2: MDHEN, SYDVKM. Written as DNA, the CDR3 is TGTGCCAGCAGTTTACGGCGGGGGGGCTACGAGCAGTACTTC. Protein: CASSLRRGGYEQYF.

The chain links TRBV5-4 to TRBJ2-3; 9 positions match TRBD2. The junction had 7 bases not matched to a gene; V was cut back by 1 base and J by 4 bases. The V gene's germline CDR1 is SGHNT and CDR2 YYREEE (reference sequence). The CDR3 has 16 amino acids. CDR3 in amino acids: CASSLSSGGWADTQYF. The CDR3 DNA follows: TGTGCCAGCAGCTTGAGTAGCGGGGGCTGGGCAGATACGCAGTATTTT.

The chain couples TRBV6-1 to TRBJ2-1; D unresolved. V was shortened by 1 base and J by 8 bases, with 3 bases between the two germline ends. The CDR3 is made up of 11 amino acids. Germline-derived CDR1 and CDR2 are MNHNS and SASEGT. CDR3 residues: CASSEVYEQFF. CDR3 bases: TGTGCCAGCAGTGAAGTCTATGAGCAGTTCTTC.

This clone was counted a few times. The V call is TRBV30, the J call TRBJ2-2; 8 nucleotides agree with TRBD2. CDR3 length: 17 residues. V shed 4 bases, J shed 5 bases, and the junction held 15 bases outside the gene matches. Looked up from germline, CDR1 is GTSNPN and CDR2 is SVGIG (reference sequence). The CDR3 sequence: CAWTTVGGRTLTGELFF. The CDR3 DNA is TGTGCCTGGACAACCGTCGGCGGGAGGACCCTGACCGGGGAGCTGTTTTTT.

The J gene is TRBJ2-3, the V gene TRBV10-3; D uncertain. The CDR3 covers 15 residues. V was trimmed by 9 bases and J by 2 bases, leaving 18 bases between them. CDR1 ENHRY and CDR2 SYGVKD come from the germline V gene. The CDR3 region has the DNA TGTGCCATAGGAGACTCAATAACACTCACAGATACGCAGTATTTT. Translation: CAIGDSITLTDTQYF.

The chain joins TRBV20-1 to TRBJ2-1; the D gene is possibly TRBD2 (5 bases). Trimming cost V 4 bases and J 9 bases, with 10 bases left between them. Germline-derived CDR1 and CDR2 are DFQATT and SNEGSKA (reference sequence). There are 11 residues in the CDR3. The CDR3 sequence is CSAIPGIEQFF. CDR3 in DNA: TGCAGTGCTATCCCCGGGATTGAGCAGTTCTTC.

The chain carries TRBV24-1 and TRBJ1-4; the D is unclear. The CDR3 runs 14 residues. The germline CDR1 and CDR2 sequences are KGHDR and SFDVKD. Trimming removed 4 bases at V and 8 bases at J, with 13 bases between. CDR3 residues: CATSDIGVGEKLFF. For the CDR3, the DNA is TGTGCCACCAGTGACATAGGAGTCGGGGAAAAACTGTTTTTT.

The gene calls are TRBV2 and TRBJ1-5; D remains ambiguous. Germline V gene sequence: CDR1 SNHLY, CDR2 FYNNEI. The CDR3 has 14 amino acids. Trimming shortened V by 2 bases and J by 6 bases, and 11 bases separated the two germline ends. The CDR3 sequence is CASSERQVGQPQHF. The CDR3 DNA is TGTGCCAGCAGTGAACGACAAGTTGGTCAGCCCCAGCATTTT.

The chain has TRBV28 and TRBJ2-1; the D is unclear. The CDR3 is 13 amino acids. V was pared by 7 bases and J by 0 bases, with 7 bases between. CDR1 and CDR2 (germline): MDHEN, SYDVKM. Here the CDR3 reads CASKESSYNEQFF. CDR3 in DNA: TGTGCCAGCAAGGAGAGCTCCTACAATGAGCAGTTCTTC.

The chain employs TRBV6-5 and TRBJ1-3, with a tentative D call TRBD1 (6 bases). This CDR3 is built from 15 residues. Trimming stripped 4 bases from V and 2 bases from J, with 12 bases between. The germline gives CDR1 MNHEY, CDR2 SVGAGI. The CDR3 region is CASSSIQGTGNTIYF. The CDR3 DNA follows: TGTGCCAGCAGTTCCATTCAGGGGACTGGAAACACCATATATTTT.

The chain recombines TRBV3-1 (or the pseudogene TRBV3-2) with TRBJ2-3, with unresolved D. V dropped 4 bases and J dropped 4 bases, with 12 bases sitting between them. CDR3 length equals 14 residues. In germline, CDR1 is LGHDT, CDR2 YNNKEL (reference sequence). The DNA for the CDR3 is TGTGCCAGCAGCCCCATCATCGGAGCAGATACGCAGTATTTT. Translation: CASSPIIGADTQYF.

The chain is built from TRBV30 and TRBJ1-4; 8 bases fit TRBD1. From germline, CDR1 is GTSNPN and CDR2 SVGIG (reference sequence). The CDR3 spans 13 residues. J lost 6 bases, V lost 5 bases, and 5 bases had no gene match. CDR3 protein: CAWSPGGYEKLFF. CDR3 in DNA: TGTGCCTGGTCCCCAGGGGGCTATGAAAAACTGTTTTTT.

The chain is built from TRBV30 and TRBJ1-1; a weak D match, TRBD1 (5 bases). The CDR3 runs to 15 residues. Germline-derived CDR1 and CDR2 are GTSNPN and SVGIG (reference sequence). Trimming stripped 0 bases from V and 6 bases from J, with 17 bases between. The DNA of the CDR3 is TGTGCCTGGAGTGTTCCCCAGGGAGGTATAGCTGAAGCTTTCTTT. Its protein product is CAWSVPQGGIAEAFF.

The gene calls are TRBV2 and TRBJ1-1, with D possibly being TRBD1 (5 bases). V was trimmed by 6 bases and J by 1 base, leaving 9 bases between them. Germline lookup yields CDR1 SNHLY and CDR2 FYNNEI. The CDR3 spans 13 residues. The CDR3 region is CASSYDRNTEAFF. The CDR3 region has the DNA TGTGCCAGCAGCTACGACAGGAACACTGAAGCTTTCTTT.

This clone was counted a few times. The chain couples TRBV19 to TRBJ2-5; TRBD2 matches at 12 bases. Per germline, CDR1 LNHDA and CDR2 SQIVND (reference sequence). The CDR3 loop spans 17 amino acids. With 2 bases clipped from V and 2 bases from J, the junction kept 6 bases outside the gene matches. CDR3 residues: CASSIRLAGGPQETQYF. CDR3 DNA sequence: TGTGCCAGTAGTATACGCCTAGCGGGGGGGCCTCAAGAGACCCAGTACTTC.

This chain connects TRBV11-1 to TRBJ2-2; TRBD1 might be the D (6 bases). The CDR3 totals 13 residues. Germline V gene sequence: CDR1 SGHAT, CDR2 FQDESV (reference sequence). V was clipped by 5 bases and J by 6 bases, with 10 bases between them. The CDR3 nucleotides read TGTGCCAGCAGCCCTTGGACAGCCGGGGAGCTGTTTTTT. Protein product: CASSPWTAGELFF.

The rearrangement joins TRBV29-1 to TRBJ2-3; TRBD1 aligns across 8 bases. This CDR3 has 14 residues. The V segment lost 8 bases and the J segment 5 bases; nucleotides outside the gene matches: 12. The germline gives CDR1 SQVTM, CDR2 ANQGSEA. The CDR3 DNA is TGCAGCCTCCACGGCAACACAGGGGGAGATACGCAGTATTTT. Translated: CSLHGNTGGDTQYF.

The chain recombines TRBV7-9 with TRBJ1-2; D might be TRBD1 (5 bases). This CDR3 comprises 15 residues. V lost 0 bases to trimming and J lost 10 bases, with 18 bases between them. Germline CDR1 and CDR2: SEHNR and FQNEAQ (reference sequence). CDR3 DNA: TGTGCCAGCAGCTTAGCTGACAGCATCCTTAGAACCTACACCTTC. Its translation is CASSLADSILRTYTF.